Shown below are 20 T cell receptor beta chains from a single sample sequenced in a study of beta chain bispecific antibodies for T cell cancers. Findings and limits, study-wide: Most targeted TRBV signal came from the leukemia cell line cells, not normal T cells.

Which antigens these TCRs recognize remains unknown. T cells were expanded from blood mononuclear cells for two to three days with anti-CD3 OKT3 or CD3/CD28 beads. TCRdb redid the calling of the 5' RACE reads with MiXCR, one entry per CDR3 protein. Among about 20,000 distinct CDR3 sequences listed, over 2.5% were seen once. The sequenced sample was healthy donor T cells cultured with leukemia cells. The receptor set was obtained from a human donor in good health. Some clones in this sample may be carry-over from other donors' samples.

This clonotype has ten or more counts. Mismatch with germline at one junction end may stem from a read error. The V gene is TRBV7-7, the J gene TRBJ2-2; the D gene is possibly TRBD1 (7 bases). This CDR3 is built from 16 residues. Germline V gene data show CDR1 as SSHAT and CDR2 as FNYEAQ (reference sequence). This CDR3 reads CASSFAGGGVTGELFF. The CDR3 region has the DNA TGTGCTAGCAGCTTCGCAGGGGGAGGTGTCACCGGGGAGCTGTTTTTT. Looking up the rest from reference TRBV7-7 and TRBJ2-2 gives the full variable domain: GAGVSQSPRYKVTKRGQDVTLRCDPISSHATLYWYQQALGQGPEFLTYFNYEAQPDKSGLPSDRFSAERPEGSISTLTIQRTEQRDSAMYRCASSFAGGGVTGELFFGEGSRLTVL.

This clonotype was detected many times. This chain uses TRBV20-1 with TRBJ2-1; no definite D call. Trimming took 5 bases from V and 7 from J, leaving 15 bases between them. There are 13 residues in the CDR3. The germline gives CDR1 DFQATT, CDR2 SNEGSKA (reference sequence). The CDR3 sequence is CSALPITINEQFF. The CDR3 nucleotides are TGCAGTGCTTTACCTATCACGATTAATGAGCAGTTCTTC.

This chain uses TRBV19 with TRBJ1-4; D call uncertain. CDR3 size: 14 residues. Germline assignment: CDR1 LNHDA and CDR2 SQIVND (reference sequence). Trimming shortened V by 3 bases and J by 4 bases, and 9 bases separated the two germline ends. CDR3 DNA: TGTGCCAGTAGTATGTCCAGGCTTAATGAAAAACTGTTTTTT. This translates into CASSMSRLNEKLFF.

The chain uses TRBV7-8 and TRBJ2-1; D gene uncertain. Trimming removed 0 bases from V and 10 bases from J, with 7 bases in between. The length of the CDR3 is 12 residues. CDR1 SGHVS and CDR2 FQNEAQ come from the germline V gene. For the CDR3, the DNA is TGTGCCAGCAGCTTAGCGAGCATCGAGCAGTTCTTC. Its translation: CASSLASIEQFF. The complete variable domain, with remaining parts taken from reference TRBV7-8 and TRBJ2-1, reads GAGVSQSPRYKVAKRGQDVALRCDPISGHVSLFWYQQALGQGPEFLTYFQNEAQLDKSGLPSDRFFAERPEGSVSTLKIQRTQQEDSAVYLCASSLASIEQFFGPGTRLTVL.

The table lists this clonotype with many counts. V gene TRBV5-6 combines with J gene TRBJ2-7; a weak D match, TRBD1 (5 bases). The length of the CDR3 is 13 residues. CDR1 and CDR2 (germline): SGHDT, YYEEEE. V was pared by 6 bases and J by 1 base, with 11 bases between. The CDR3 sequence is CASTPQGSYEQYF. For the CDR3, the DNA is TGTGCCAGCACCCCGCAGGGATCCTACGAGCAGTACTTC.

This clonotype was counted ten times or more. V gene TRBV5-1 combines with J gene TRBJ2-7; TRBD2 is a possible D gene (6 bases). This CDR3 region has 15 residues. CDR1 SGHRS and CDR2 YFSETQ come from the germline V gene. V lost 4 bases, J lost 6 bases, and 20 bases lay in between. The CDR3 spells CASSPLEGASLEQYF. CDR3 sequence (DNA): TGCGCCAGCAGCCCGTTGGAGGGAGCCTCCCTCGAGCAGTACTTC.

This clonotype was observed many times. The genes are TRBV13 and TRBJ2-2, with TRBD2 as a possible D gene (6 bases). The V gene's germline CDR1 is PRHDT and CDR2 FYEKMQ (reference sequence). This CDR3 contains 13 residues. Trimming took off 8 bases at V and 1 base at J, with 8 bases between the two ends. CDR3 in amino acids: CASGTLNTGELFF. The CDR3 nucleotides read TGTGCCAGCGGGACTTTGAACACCGGGGAGCTGTTTTTT.

This clonotype occurred many times. The chain combines TRBV7-8 with TRBJ2-7, with 7 bases identical to TRBD2. Trimming removed 0 bases from V and 4 bases from J; junction bases left unmatched: 3. Germline loops: CDR1 SGHVS, CDR2 FQNEAQ. The CDR3 length is 14 residues. CDR3 nucleotides: TGTGCCAGCAGCTTAGCAGCCGGGGGGTACGAGCAGTACTTC. Amino acids: CASSLAAGGYEQYF.

This clonotype was seen repeatedly, ten times or more. The V and J genes are TRBV5-8 and TRBJ2-2; TRBD1 aligns across 8 bases. Germline V lookup: CDR1 SGHTS, CDR2 YDEGEE. Unmatched junction bases numbered 13, after V lost 6 bases and J lost 3 bases. CDR3 length: 17 amino acids. CDR3 DNA sequence: TGTGCCAGCACCTCCTCCCAGGACAGGGCCGACACCGGGGAGCTGTTTTTT. Its protein is CASTSSQDRADTGELFF.

This clonotype was counted ten times or more. The chain uses TRBV12-3 or TRBV12-4 and TRBJ1-5, with D unresolved. This CDR3 is 14 amino acids long. V dropped 2 bases and J dropped 3 bases, with 8 bases sitting between them. In DNA, the CDR3 is TGTGCCAGCAGTTTAACCCGACACAATCAGCCCCAGCATTTT. This codes for CASSLTRHNQPQHF.

This clonotype has ten or more counts. The genes are TRBV29-1 and TRBJ2-7, with 7 bases that match TRBD1. The CDR3 is 14 amino acids. Trimming cost V 5 bases and J 1 base; bases outside gene matches: 8. CDR1 SQVTM and CDR2 ANQGSEA come from the germline V gene. Here the CDR3 DNA reads TGCAGCGTTAGCTTCCCGGGACAGTCCTACGAGCAGTACTTC. The encoded protein is CSVSFPGQSYEQYF.

This clonotype has a count of ten or more. The J gene is TRBJ2-1, the V gene TRBV4-1, with D tentatively TRBD1 (5 bases). Trimming took off 3 bases at V and 3 bases at J, with 18 bases between the two ends. The germline V gene encodes CDR1 MGHRA and CDR2 YSYEKL. This CDR3 spans 17 amino acids. The CDR3 DNA sequence: TGCGCCAGCAGCCAGGGGCCGACCAGGGCCCTCTACAATGAGCAGTTCTTC. Its protein is CASSQGPTRALYNEQFF.

This clonotype showed up many times. The V gene is TRBV20-1, the J gene TRBJ2-1; 7 bases are shared with TRBD2. From germline, CDR1 is DFQATT and CDR2 SNEGSKA (reference sequence). This CDR3 contains 15 residues. J gave up 3 bases and V 4 bases, and 9 bases lay outside the gene matches. The CDR3 protein is CSAISQLAIYNEQFF. CDR3 nucleotide sequence: TGCAGTGCTATTAGCCAACTAGCGATCTACAATGAGCAGTTCTTC.

This clonotype has at least ten counts. The chain joins TRBV20-1 to TRBJ1-1; D is ambiguous. This CDR3 comprises 13 residues. Germline CDR1 DFQATT, CDR2 SNEGSKA (reference sequence). V was trimmed by 2 bases and J by 2 bases, leaving 9 bases between them. The CDR3 loop is CSARSAGNTEAFF. CDR3 nucleotides: TGCAGTGCTAGATCTGCGGGCAACACTGAAGCTTTCTTT.

This clonotype has a handful of counts. The chain employs TRBV19 and TRBJ1-1; no reliable D call. This CDR3 is built from 13 residues. The V end lost 3 bases, the J end lost 5 bases, and 10 bases lay between the germline ends. The germline gives CDR1 LNHDA, CDR2 SQIVND (reference sequence). CDR3 region: CASSISRRTEAFF. In DNA, the CDR3 is TGTGCCAGTAGTATCTCACGGAGAACTGAAGCTTTCTTT.

The table lists this clonotype with many counts. This sequence joins TRBV24-1 and TRBJ2-1, with TRBD1 as a possible D gene (6 bases). V lost 7 bases, J lost 7 bases, and 16 bases lay in between. The CDR3 runs to 14 residues. Per the germline V gene, CDR1 is KGHDR and CDR2 is SFDVKD. The CDR3: CATSRDTQGNEQFF. The CDR3 DNA reads TGTGCCACCAGCCGGGACACCCAGGGGAATGAGCAGTTCTTC.

This clonotype was picked up many times. V and J are TRBV20-1 and TRBJ2-7; 10 bases align to TRBD2. The CDR3 covers 15 residues. Losses at the gene ends were 5 bases for V and 3 bases for J; bases not matched to a gene: 10. Germline-derived CDR1 and CDR2 are DFQATT and SNEGSKA (reference sequence). CDR3 DNA: TGCAGTGCTCAGATGGAGCGGGGGGGCTTCTACGAGCAGTACTTC. It translates to CSAQMERGGFYEQYF.

The chain is built from TRBV11-2 and TRBJ2-6, with D perhaps matching TRBD1 (6 bases). CDR1 and CDR2 (germline): SGHAT, FQNNGV. The CDR3 loop spans 19 amino acids. V shed 4 bases and J shed 0 bases, with 19 bases lying between them. The CDR3 here is CASSSSLQGFFSGANVLTF. In DNA form, the CDR3 reads TGTGCCAGCAGCTCCAGTTTACAGGGATTCTTCTCTGGGGCCAACGTCCTGACTTTC.

This clonotype was observed at least ten times. J is TRBJ1-5 and V is TRBV6-1, with TRBD1 identical over 8 bases. The V gene's germline CDR1 is MNHNS and CDR2 SASEGT. The CDR3 covers 17 residues. J lost 1 base, V lost 7 bases, and 12 bases had no gene match. The chain's CDR3 is CASILEPGGASNQPQHF. Here the CDR3 DNA reads TGTGCCAGCATCCTCGAGCCAGGGGGCGCGAGCAATCAGCCCCAGCATTTT.

There are many counts of this clonotype. The genes are TRBV5-1 and TRBJ2-1; tentatively, D is TRBD1 (6 bases). Trimming removed 2 bases from V and 3 bases from J, with 12 bases in between. This CDR3 is built from 15 residues. Germline loops: CDR1 SGHRS, CDR2 YFSETQ. The CDR3 reads CASSLGTPFYNEQFF. Written as DNA, the CDR3 is TGCGCCAGCAGCTTAGGGACACCTTTCTACAATGAGCAGTTCTTC. The whole variable domain, remainder taken from reference TRBV5-1 and TRBJ2-1, is KAGVTQTPRYLIKTRGQQVTLSCSPISGHRSVSWYQQTPGQGLQFLFEYFSETQRNKGNFPGRFSGRQFSNSRSEMNVSTLELGDSALYLCASSLGTPFYNEQFFGPGTRLTVL.